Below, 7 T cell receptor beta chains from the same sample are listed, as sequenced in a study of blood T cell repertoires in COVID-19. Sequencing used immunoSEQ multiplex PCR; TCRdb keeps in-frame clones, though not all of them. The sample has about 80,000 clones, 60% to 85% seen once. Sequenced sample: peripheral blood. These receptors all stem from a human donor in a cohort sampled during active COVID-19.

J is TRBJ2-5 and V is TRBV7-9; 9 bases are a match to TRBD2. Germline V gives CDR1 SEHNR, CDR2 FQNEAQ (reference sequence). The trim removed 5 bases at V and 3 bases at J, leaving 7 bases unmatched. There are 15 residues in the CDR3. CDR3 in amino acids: CASSPGLAFKETQYF. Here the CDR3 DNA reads TGTGCCAGCAGCCCCGGACTAGCGTTTAAAGAGACCCAGTACTTC.

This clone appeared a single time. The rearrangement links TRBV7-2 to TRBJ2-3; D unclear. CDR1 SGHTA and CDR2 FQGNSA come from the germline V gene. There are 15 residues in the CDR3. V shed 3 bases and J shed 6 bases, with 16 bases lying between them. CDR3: CASSFSSTFGDTQYF. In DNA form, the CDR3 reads TGTGCCAGCAGCTTTAGTTCCACATTCGGGGATACGCAGTATTTT.

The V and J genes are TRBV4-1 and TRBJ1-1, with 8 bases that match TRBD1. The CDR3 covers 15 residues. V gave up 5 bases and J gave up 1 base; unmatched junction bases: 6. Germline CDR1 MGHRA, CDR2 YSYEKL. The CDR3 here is CASSARDRSNTEAFF. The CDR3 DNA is TGCGCCAGCAGCGCCCGGGACAGGTCGAACACTGAAGCTTTCTTT.

The CDR3 sequence is CASSPQYHRETQYF. The CDR3, as DNA: TGCGCCAGCAGCCCCCAGTACCACCGAGAGACCCAGTACTTC. This chain links TRBV5-1 with TRBJ2-5; D not resolved. Germline-derived CDR1 and CDR2 are SGHRS and YFSETQ. V was clipped by 4 bases and J by 4 bases, with 14 bases between them. CDR3 length equals 14 residues.

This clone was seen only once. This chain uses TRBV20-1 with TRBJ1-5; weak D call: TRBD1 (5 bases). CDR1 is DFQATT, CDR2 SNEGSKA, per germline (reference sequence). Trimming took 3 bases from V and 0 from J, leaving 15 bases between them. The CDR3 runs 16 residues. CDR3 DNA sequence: TGCAGTGCTAGTGGGGCCAGCCAATATAGCAATCAGCCCCAGCATTTT. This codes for CSASGASQYSNQPQHF.

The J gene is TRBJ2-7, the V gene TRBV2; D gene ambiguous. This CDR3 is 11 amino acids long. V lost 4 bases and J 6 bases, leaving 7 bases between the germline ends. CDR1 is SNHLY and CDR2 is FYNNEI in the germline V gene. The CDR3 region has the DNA TGTGCCAGCAGTGGTAACACCGAGCAGTACTTC. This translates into CASSGNTEQYF. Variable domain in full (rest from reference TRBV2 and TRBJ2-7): EPEVTQTPSHQVTQMGQEVILRCVPISNHLYFYWYRQILGQKVEFLVSFYNNEISEKSEIFDDQFSVERPDGSNFTLKIRSTKLEDSAMYFCASSGNTEQYFGPGTRLTVT.

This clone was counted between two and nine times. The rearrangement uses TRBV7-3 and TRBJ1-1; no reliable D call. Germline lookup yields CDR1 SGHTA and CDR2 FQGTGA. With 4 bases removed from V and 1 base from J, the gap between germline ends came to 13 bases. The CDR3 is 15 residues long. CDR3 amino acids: CASSSLGDPNTEAFF. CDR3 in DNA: TGTGCCAGCAGCTCTCTCGGAGACCCGAACACTGAAGCTTTCTTT.